A single sample gave rise to the 24 T cell receptor beta chains below, sequenced in a study of early T cells in non-severe SARS-CoV-2 infection. From the 5' RACE reads, TCRdb called clonotypes with MiXCR, one entry per CDR3 protein. Found here are approximately 46,000 distinct CDR3 sequences, around 6% of them singletons; the top ten hold around an eighth. Input material: whole blood. Source of these receptors: an adult who was a healthcare worker with PCR-confirmed SARS-CoV-2 infection or an uninfected control (not recorded which).

A few counts support this clonotype. CDR3 sequence reads: CASSRQGASQPQHF. The CDR3 DNA reads TGTGCCAGTAGTAGACAGGGGGCGAGTCAGCCCCAGCATTTT. This chain links TRBV19 with TRBJ1-5, with TRBD1 matching over 10 bases. Trimming at V came to 4 bases and at J to 6 bases, leaving 3 bases not matched to a gene. Germline V gives CDR1 LNHDA, CDR2 SQIVND (reference sequence). This CDR3 comprises 14 residues. Drawing the rest from reference TRBV19 and TRBJ1-5, the complete variable domain is DGGITQSPKYLFRKEGQNVTLSCEQNLNHDAMYWYRQDPGQGLRLIYYSQIVNDFQKGDIAEGYSVSREKKESFPLTVTSAQKNPTAFYLCASSRQGASQPQHFGDGTRLSIL.

The rearrangement links TRBV12-3 or TRBV12-4 to TRBJ1-1; D gene unclear. Trimming cost V 6 bases and J 2 bases, with 10 bases left between them. The CDR3 contains 13 residues. CDR3 nucleotide sequence: TGTGCCAGCAGCCAACTAGGCAACACTGAAGCTTTCTTT. It codes for CASSQLGNTEAFF.

Remarks on this clonotype: Its ends do not fully match the called genes, so a read error is possible. This chain connects TRBV19 to TRBJ2-6; the D gene is possibly TRBD2 (6 bases). In germline, CDR1 is LNHDA, CDR2 SQIVND (reference sequence). The CDR3 is 16 residues long. CDR3 nucleotides: TGTGCCAGTAGTATACGCAGGGACTCTGTGGCCAACGTCCTGACTTTC. Its translation is CASSIRRDSVANVLTF.

This clonotype was seen ten or more times. The chain combines TRBV7-6 with TRBJ2-2; D not resolved. V was trimmed by 2 bases and J by 4 bases, leaving 5 bases between them. Germline CDR1 is SGHVS and CDR2 is FNYEAQ. CDR3 size: 13 residues. CDR3 sequence (DNA): TGTGCCAGCAGCTTAAAGGCCACCGGGGAGCTGTTTTTT. Encoded protein: CASSLKATGELFF.

This clonotype was seen at least ten times. The chain couples TRBV7-6 to TRBJ1-1; possibly TRBD1 for D (5 bases). The germline CDR1 and CDR2 sequences are SGHVS and FNYEAQ. V was shortened by 5 bases and J by 4 bases, with 8 bases between the two germline ends. This CDR3 spans 12 amino acids. DNA of the CDR3: TGTGCCAGCAGCCCAGGGACCACTGAAGCTTTCTTT. It yields the protein CASSPGTTEAFF.

The rearrangement links TRBV12-5 to TRBJ2-5; D is unresolved. The CDR3 length is 12 residues. CDR1 is LGHNT, CDR2 FRNRAP, per germline. The V gene lost 8 bases and the J gene lost 4 bases, with 11 bases spanning the gap. The CDR3 loop reads CASSLGSETQYF. CDR3 in DNA: TGTGCTAGTTCTTTGGGTTCAGAGACCCAGTACTTC.

This clonotype has ten or more counts. Written as DNA, the CDR3 is TGTGCCAGCAGCCGTACCGGGACTGCGACCTACAGCTCTGGGGCCAACGTCCTGACTTTC. Protein product: CASSRTGTATYSSGANVLTF. The V call is TRBV6-2 or TRBV6-3, the J call TRBJ2-6; a weak D match, TRBD2 (6 bases). V was trimmed by 6 bases and J by 0 bases, leaving 24 bases between them. The CDR3 is 20 residues long. CDR1 and CDR2 (germline): MNHEY, SVGEGT.

This rearrangement joins TRBV7-2 to TRBJ2-7; possibly TRBD1 for D (5 bases). The CDR3 sequence is 18 residues long. The V end was cut by 1 base, the J end by 3 bases, with 22 bases between. Germline V CDR1 and CDR2: SGHTA, FQGNSA. In DNA, the CDR3 is TGTGCCAGCAGCTTAGAGGCAGGGTTGGGGCGGCGTGTCTACGAGCAGTACTTC. Protein: CASSLEAGLGRRVYEQYF.

The chain combines TRBV9 with TRBJ1-1; the match to TRBD1 covers 9 bases. The CDR3 runs 14 residues. The trim removed 4 bases at V and 3 bases at J, leaving 4 bases unmatched. Germline V gene data show CDR1 as SGDLS and CDR2 as YYNGEE. CDR3: CASSTGQGYTEAFF. DNA of the CDR3: TGTGCCAGCAGCACGGGACAGGGATACACTGAAGCTTTCTTT.

This clonotype appeared many times. The chain is built from TRBV6-5 and TRBJ1-6; 7 bases agree with TRBD1. J gave up 7 bases and V 5 bases, and 5 bases lay outside the gene matches. The CDR3 has 14 residues. Per germline, CDR1 MNHEY and CDR2 SVGAGI. This CDR3 reads CASSPTGANSPLHF. The CDR3 bases are TGTGCCAGCAGTCCTACAGGGGCGAATTCACCCCTCCACTTT.

This clonotype was recorded a few times. The chain carries TRBV6-1 and TRBJ2-2, with TRBD2 identical over 11 bases. The germline V gene encodes CDR1 MNHNS and CDR2 SASEGT. V trimming: 8 bases; J trimming: 3 bases; junction bases outside the gene matches: 2. The CDR3 spans 14 residues. This chain's CDR3 is CASVSGGDTGELFF. In DNA, the CDR3 is TGTGCCAGCGTTAGCGGGGGGGACACCGGGGAGCTGTTTTTT.

In its sample, this clonotype was seen many times. V gene TRBV5-1 combines with J gene TRBJ2-3; no clear D. This CDR3 spans 15 amino acids. The germline V gene has CDR1 SGHRS and CDR2 YFSETQ. V shed 5 bases and J shed 2 bases, with 15 bases lying between them. The chain's CDR3 is CASSQEPQPTDTQYF. The CDR3 bases are TGCGCCAGCAGTCAGGAGCCTCAACCCACAGATACGCAGTATTTT.

This clonotype appeared a few times. The chain links TRBV20-1 to TRBJ2-7; either TRBD1 or TRBD2 may supply D (5 bases each). The germline CDR1 and CDR2 sequences are DFQATT and SNEGSKA (reference sequence). The CDR3 runs to 14 residues. Trimming took 6 bases from V and 4 from J, leaving 19 bases between them. The CDR3 coding sequence is TGCAGTGCCCAACCCGGGACCCTCTTTTACGAGCAGTACTTC. This translates into CSAQPGTLFYEQYF.

This clonotype was observed at least ten times. This rearrangement joins TRBV5-1 to TRBJ2-1, with D unresolved. CDR1 and CDR2 from the germline V gene are SGHRS and YFSETQ. The CDR3 covers 17 residues. Between the trimmed V and J ends, which lost 3 bases and 6 bases, there was a span of 22 bases. The chain's CDR3 is CASSSGRSTVSSNEQFF. The CDR3, as DNA: TGCGCCAGCAGCTCCGGTCGGAGCACTGTTAGCTCCAATGAGCAGTTCTTC.

The sample holds many counts of this clonotype. V gene TRBV5-6 combines with J gene TRBJ2-2; D call uncertain. The CDR3 spans 14 residues. Germline loops: CDR1 SGHDT, CDR2 YYEEEE. V was shortened by 2 bases and J by 5 bases, with 10 bases between the two germline ends. Here the CDR3 DNA reads TGTGCCAGCAGCTTCGGAGTTCTGACCGGGGAGCTGTTTTTT. Its protein is CASSFGVLTGELFF.

This clonotype occurred many times. The chain's CDR3 is CASSLEGPGYNSPLHF. The CDR3 DNA follows: TGTGCCAGCAGCCTTGAGGGACCAGGTTATAATTCACCCCTCCACTTT. The V gene is TRBV11-2, the J gene TRBJ1-6, with D possibly matching TRBD1 (5 bases). This CDR3 spans 16 amino acids. Germline assignment: CDR1 SGHAT and CDR2 FQNNGV. V lost 5 bases, J lost 4 bases, and 15 bases lay in between.

This clonotype was recorded many times. The CDR3 sequence is CASSVDRWGGYTF. The DNA of the CDR3 is TGTGCCAGTAGTGTGGACAGGTGGGGAGGCTACACCTTC. The chain has TRBV19 and TRBJ1-2; TRBD1 agrees at 7 bases. Germline loops: CDR1 LNHDA, CDR2 SQIVND (reference sequence). Losses at the gene ends were 5 bases for V and 8 bases for J; bases not matched to a gene: 8. This CDR3 is built from 13 residues.

This clonotype appeared many times. The chain recombines TRBV11-2 with TRBJ2-1, with no clear D. This CDR3 is built from 14 residues. Germline loops: CDR1 SGHAT, CDR2 FQNNGV. Trimming took off 0 bases at V and 7 bases at J, with 10 bases between the two ends. CDR3 sequence (DNA): TGTGCCAGCAGCTTAGAGCGACTGACGAATGAGCAGTTCTTC. This sequence encodes CASSLERLTNEQFF.

V usage is TRBV11-2 and J usage is TRBJ2-7; possibly TRBD1 or TRBD2 for D (5 bases each). The CDR3 consists of 14 residues. Germline CDR1 and CDR2: SGHAT and FQNNGV. V was trimmed by 5 bases and J by 6 bases, leaving 17 bases between them. The DNA of the CDR3 is TGTGCCAGCAGCCCGGGGCTAGCTTCCCCCGAGCAGTACTTC. This sequence encodes CASSPGLASPEQYF.

The rearrangement links TRBV7-6 to TRBJ2-1; 7 bases align to TRBD1. The CDR3 extends over 15 amino acids. The trim removed 1 base at V and 2 bases at J, leaving 2 bases unmatched. The germline V gene encodes CDR1 SGHVS and CDR2 FNYEAQ. DNA for the CDR3: TGTGCCAGCAGCTTAGGGGGGACAGCCTACAATGAGCAGTTCTTC. The encoded protein is CASSLGGTAYNEQFF.

This clonotype came up many times. CDR3 DNA sequence: TGTGCCAGCAGTTACCCCACTAGCGGGGGGGAGGCAGATACGCAGTATTTT. It yields the protein CASSYPTSGGEADTQYF. This sequence joins TRBV6-6 and TRBJ2-3; 13 nucleotides match TRBD2. Germline V gives CDR1 MNHNY, CDR2 SVGAGI (reference sequence). V shed 2 bases, J shed 4 bases, and the junction held 6 bases outside the gene matches. This CDR3 has 17 amino acids.

This clonotype has only a few counts. This rearrangement joins TRBV6-1 to TRBJ2-1; TRBD2 aligns across 8 bases. The trim removed 4 bases at V and 4 bases at J, leaving 6 bases unmatched. This CDR3 region has 15 residues. The germline V gene encodes CDR1 MNHNS and CDR2 SASEGT. The CDR3 loop reads CASSAGGGSYNEQFF. The CDR3 nucleotides are TGTGCCAGCAGTGCCGGGGGGGGATCATACAATGAGCAGTTCTTC.

This clonotype was seen only a few times. The chain joins TRBV10-3 to TRBJ2-5; 7 bases map to TRBD1. Unmatched junction bases numbered 6, after V lost 0 bases and J lost 2 bases. The CDR3 consists of 16 residues. Germline CDR1 and CDR2: ENHRY and SYGVKD. The CDR3 is CAISESIRDRQETQYF. CDR3 DNA: TGTGCCATCAGTGAGTCGATTAGGGACAGACAAGAGACCCAGTACTTC.

This clonotype was seen only a few times. V gene TRBV28 combines with J gene TRBJ2-5; perhaps TRBD1 as D (6 bases). V was shortened by 5 bases and J by 5 bases, with 12 bases between the two germline ends. The CDR3 totals 13 residues. The germline CDR1 and CDR2 sequences are MDHEN and SYDVKM. In nucleotides, the CDR3 is TGTGCCAGCAGTCCCGGACAGTTGGAGACCCAGTACTTC. As protein: CASSPGQLETQYF.